Listed here are 5 T cell receptor beta chains from one sample, sequenced in a study of blood T cell repertoires in COVID-19. Sequencing used immunoSEQ multiplex PCR; TCRdb keeps in-frame clones, though not all of them. The sample includes about 200,000 clones, about 87% of them seen just once. Sequenced material: peripheral blood. These receptors were collected from a man aged 60 to 75 who had recovered from COVID-19.

V gene TRBV6-5 combines with J gene TRBJ1-1; 9 positions match TRBD1. The CDR3 loop spans 15 amino acids. The V and J ends lost 4 bases and 7 bases, in that order; junction bases with no gene match: 10. Per the germline V gene, CDR1 is MNHEY and CDR2 is SVGAGI. The CDR3 here is CASSSTGGIEDEAFF. The CDR3 bases are TGTGCCAGCAGTTCGACAGGGGGAATCGAGGATGAAGCTTTCTTT.

The gene calls are TRBV30 and TRBJ2-2; 7 bases are shared with TRBD1. CDR1 and CDR2 (germline): GTSNPN, SVGIG (reference sequence). The CDR3 covers 15 residues. Trimming removed 8 bases from V and 1 base from J; junction bases left unmatched: 10. The CDR3 region has the DNA TGTGCCCGGTCAACACAGGGGAGGAACACCGGGGAGCTGTTTTTT. Translating gives CARSTQGRNTGELFF.

This chain links TRBV24-1 with TRBJ2-7; 8 nucleotides line up with TRBD1. V was pared by 9 bases and J by 6 bases, with 15 bases of the junction left unmatched. Germline V gene lookup returns CDR1 KGHDR and CDR2 SFDVKD. The CDR3 loop spans 15 amino acids. CDR3 protein: CATPKGQGKSGEQYF. Written as DNA, the CDR3 is TGTGCCACCCCCAAAGGACAGGGTAAGTCGGGCGAGCAGTACTTC.

The chain links TRBV6-6 to TRBJ1-3; TRBD1 matches at 7 bases. The V and J ends lost 7 bases and 2 bases, in that order; junction bases with no gene match: 8. Germline assignment: CDR1 MNHNY and CDR2 SVGAGI (reference sequence). The CDR3 extends over 15 amino acids. Here the CDR3 reads CASMDRLQTGNTIYF. CDR3 in DNA: TGTGCCAGCATGGACAGGTTACAAACTGGAAACACCATATATTTT.

V is TRBV4-2 and J is TRBJ1-1, with 10 positions matching TRBD1. Germline V gene data show CDR1 as LGHNA and CDR2 as YNFKEQ. V was clipped by 4 bases and J by 5 bases; unmatched bases: 4. This CDR3 is 14 amino acids long. Here the CDR3 DNA reads TGTGCCAGCAGCCGAGGGACAGGGGTGACTGAAGCTTTCTTT. Translation: CASSRGTGVTEAFF.